The 29 T cell receptor beta chains below were found in one sample sequenced in a study of control samples from healthy donors and cancer patients. Clones were read by immunoSEQ multiplex PCR, and TCRdb kept only the in-frame ones, dropping some. Among approximately 120,000 clones listed, around nine tenths were seen once. The sequencing sample was made of blood. All receptors derive from a woman between 45 and 65 years old in good health.

The chain carries TRBV5-4 and TRBJ2-5; D unclear. CDR1 and CDR2 from the germline V gene are SGHNT and YYREEE (reference sequence). This CDR3 has 15 amino acids. Trimming took off 0 bases at V and 6 bases at J, with 15 bases between the two ends. CDR3 in amino acids: CASSLERRDWKTQYF. In DNA, the CDR3 is TGTGCCAGCAGCTTGGAGAGAAGGGATTGGAAGACCCAGTACTTC.

The chain has TRBV6-5 and TRBJ1-2, with 9 bases lining up with TRBD1. After removal of 5 bases from V and 2 bases from J, the junction contained 6 bases not matched to a gene. The CDR3 totals 15 residues. Germline CDR1 and CDR2: MNHEY and SVGAGI. The CDR3 DNA sequence: TGTGCCAGCAGTCGGACAGGGGAGGGAAACTATGGCTACACCTTC. The encoded protein is CASSRTGEGNYGYTF.

The chain links TRBV9 to TRBJ1-2, with unresolved D. Germline lookup yields CDR1 SGDLS and CDR2 YYNGEE. The ends were cut back, 3 bases at V and 8 bases at J, with 8 bases in the middle. This CDR3 has 11 residues. The CDR3 is CASSDYWGYTF. CDR3 nucleotide sequence: TGTGCCAGCAGCGACTATTGGGGCTACACCTTC.

V gene TRBV30 combines with J gene TRBJ2-7, with 9 bases lining up with TRBD1. V lost 3 bases and J lost 1; bases outside the gene matches: 10. The CDR3 covers 16 residues. The germline V gene encodes CDR1 GTSNPN and CDR2 SVGIG (reference sequence). The CDR3 sequence: CAWSRWDRVPSYEQYF. The CDR3 region has the DNA TGTGCCTGGAGCCGATGGGACAGGGTTCCATCCTACGAGCAGTACTTC.

The chain has TRBV6-6 and TRBJ2-6; 9 bases map to TRBD2. The CDR3 has 17 residues. V shed 5 bases, J shed 0 bases, and the junction held 5 bases outside the gene matches. Per germline, CDR1 MNHNY and CDR2 SVGAGI (reference sequence). The CDR3 nucleotides are TGTGCCAGCAGTCTGACTAGCGGTTACTCTGGGGCCAACGTCCTGACTTTC. Translated: CASSLTSGYSGANVLTF.

The V gene is TRBV30, the J gene TRBJ1-2; D unclear. V was trimmed by 3 bases and J by 4 bases, leaving 6 bases between them. The CDR3 length is 11 residues. Germline CDR1 and CDR2: GTSNPN and SVGIG (reference sequence). The CDR3 region is CAWRQIYGYTF. The CDR3 DNA reads TGTGCCTGGAGGCAGATCTATGGCTACACCTTC. Filled out from reference TRBV30 and TRBJ1-2, the complete variable domain reads SQTIHQWPATLVQPVGSPLSLECTVEGTSNPNLYWYRQAAGRGLQLLFYSVGIGQISSEVPQNLSASRPQDRQFILSSKKLLLSDSGFYLCAWRQIYGYTFGSGTRLTVV.

The J gene is TRBJ2-5, the V gene TRBV7-3; D may match TRBD1 or TRBD2 (7 bases each). This CDR3 spans 15 amino acids. The V end lost 5 bases, the J end lost 5 bases, and 18 bases lay between the germline ends. The germline CDR1 and CDR2 sequences are SGHTA and FQGTGA. The CDR3 DNA reads as TGTGCCAGCAGCCGCGGGGGACAGTCCAGGGAGACCCAGTACTTC. It yields the protein CASSRGGQSRETQYF.

This rearrangement joins TRBV19 to TRBJ2-3; TRBD2 matches 7 bases. The CDR3 spans 16 residues. The junction had 8 bases not matched to a gene; V was cut back by 3 bases and J by 2 bases. Germline CDR1 and CDR2: LNHDA and SQIVND (reference sequence). The CDR3 bases are TGTGCCAGTAGTATTGCCTCGGGACTAATCACAGATACGCAGTATTTT. Protein: CASSIASGLITDTQYF.

The V and J genes are TRBV7-3 and TRBJ1-2; weak D call: TRBD1 (5 bases). Germline CDR1 is SGHTA and CDR2 is FQGTGA. The CDR3 is 15 residues long. Trimming removed 4 bases from V and 7 bases from J, with 19 bases in between. CDR3 in DNA: TGTGCCAGCAGCTCGACCTCCGGGACCACTGGTGGCTACACCTTC. Amino acids: CASSSTSGTTGGYTF.

CDR3 nucleotides: TGTGCAAGTCGCTACCCACTAGGGCGGACCGACGCCTTTGTGAACTATGGCTACACCTTC. Translated: CASRYPLGRTDAFVNYGYTF. V is TRBV12-2 and J is TRBJ1-2. TRBV12-2 is a documented pseudogene. This CDR3 is built from 20 residues.

V gene TRBV7-9 combines with J gene TRBJ2-7; tentative D call: TRBD1 (5 bases). CDR1 and CDR2 (germline): SEHNR, FQNEAQ (reference sequence). The V end lost 3 bases, the J end lost 3 bases, and 6 bases lay between the germline ends. The CDR3 is 12 amino acids. CDR3 sequence reads: CASSLQGYEQYF. The CDR3 bases are TGTGCCAGCAGCTTGCAGGGCTACGAGCAGTACTTC.

The chain combines TRBV6-6 with TRBJ2-4; D call uncertain. V gave up 2 bases and J gave up 10 bases, with 9 bases separating them. There are 12 residues in the CDR3. Germline V CDR1 and CDR2: MNHNY, SVGAGI (reference sequence). CDR3 sequence: CASSYRIGIQYF. The CDR3 DNA is TGTGCCAGCAGTTACAGGATAGGGATTCAGTACTTC.

V usage is TRBV2 and J usage is TRBJ1-1; 9 nucleotides align to TRBD1. The junction had 1 base not matched to a gene; V was cut back by 4 bases and J by 1 base. The germline V gene has CDR1 SNHLY and CDR2 FYNNEI. The CDR3 contains 14 residues. The CDR3 bases are TGTGCCAGCAGTGTGGGACAGGGGAACACTGAAGCTTTCTTT. Its protein is CASSVGQGNTEAFF. The complete variable domain, with remaining parts taken from reference TRBV2 and TRBJ1-1, reads EPEVTQTPSHQVTQMGQEVILRCVPISNHLYFYWYRQILGQKVEFLVSFYNNEISEKSEIFDDQFSVERPDGSNFTLKIRSTKLEDSAMYFCASSVGQGNTEAFFGQGTRLTVV.

This clone has a handful of counts. CDR3 sequence (DNA): TGTGCCAGCAGCTTATCAGGGGTTAACACTGAAGCTTTCTTT. Translated, it gives CASSLSGVNTEAFF. The chain links TRBV11-3 to TRBJ1-1; D may be TRBD1 (6 bases). This CDR3 is built from 14 residues. From germline, CDR1 is SGHNT and CDR2 YENEEA. With 2 bases removed from V and 2 bases from J, the gap between germline ends came to 9 bases. Based on the CDR3 plus reference TRBV11-3 and TRBJ1-1, the full variable domain is EAGVVQSPRYKIIEKKQPVAFWCNPISGHNTLYWYLQNLGQGPELLIRYENEEAVDDSQLPKDRFSAERLKGVDSTLKIQPAELGDSAVYLCASSLSGVNTEAFFGQGTRLTVV.

The count of this clone is one. CDR3 sequence: CASSLESLAGNIQYF. The CDR3 nucleotides are TGTGCCAGCAGCTTAGAGAGCCTAGCAGGAAACATTCAGTACTTC. The chain uses TRBV7-2 and TRBJ2-4; TRBD2 is a possible D gene (5 bases). This CDR3 is 15 amino acids long. Trimming took off 1 base at V and 6 bases at J, with 13 bases between the two ends. Looked up from germline, CDR1 is SGHTA and CDR2 is FQGNSA. Full variable domain (outside the CDR3, taken from reference TRBV7-2 and TRBJ2-4): GAGVSQSPSNKVTEKGKDVELRCDPISGHTALYWYRQSLGQGLEFLIYFQGNSAPDKSGLPSDRFSAERTGGSVSTLTIQRTQQEDSAVYLCASSLESLAGNIQYFGAGTRLSVL.

The chain couples TRBV27 to TRBJ1-2; D perhaps matches TRBD1 (5 bases). Germline V gives CDR1 MNHEY, CDR2 SMNVEV (reference sequence). The CDR3 runs 14 residues. Between the trimmed V and J ends, which lost 5 bases and 4 bases, there was a span of 14 bases. The CDR3, as DNA: TGTGCCAGCAGTCCACGGGGGAGTGGCTATGGCTACACCTTC. Amino acids: CASSPRGSGYGYTF.

This clone came up a few times. The genes are TRBV5-6 and TRBJ2-3, with D unclear. Between the trimmed V and J ends, which lost 7 bases and 2 bases, there was a span of 11 bases. CDR3 length: 13 residues. Germline CDR1 and CDR2: SGHDT and YYEEEE. CDR3 region: CASEAENTDTQYF. CDR3 bases: TGTGCCAGCGAGGCGGAAAACACAGATACGCAGTATTTT.

Only one count was recorded for this clone. The rearrangement joins TRBV7-2 to TRBJ2-3; D remains ambiguous. V lost 4 bases and J 2 bases, leaving 4 bases between the germline ends. There are 12 residues in the CDR3. Germline-derived CDR1 and CDR2 are SGHTA and FQGNSA. CDR3 DNA: TGTGCCAGCAGCTCCTTCACAGATACGCAGTATTTT. It translates to CASSSFTDTQYF.

This chain links TRBV7-2 with TRBJ2-1, with 8 bases that match TRBD2. The CDR3 loop spans 16 amino acids. Germline V gene lookup returns CDR1 SGHTA and CDR2 FQGNSA. Germline trimming cut 6 bases from V and 5 bases from J; bases unmatched to any gene: 12. CDR3 protein: CASSRGGRGGNNEQFF. The CDR3 nucleotides read TGTGCCAGCAGTCGAGGGGGTCGCGGGGGGAACAATGAGCAGTTCTTC.

Regarding this clone: This sequence may be a read error, since a much larger clone differs from it by one base. The chain links TRBV27 to TRBJ1-1; D is unresolved. The germline V and J ends were trimmed by 2 bases and 1 base, with 5 bases remaining between them. From germline, CDR1 is MNHEY and CDR2 SMNVEV (reference sequence). This CDR3 comprises 13 residues. The CDR3 bases are TGTGCCAGCAGTTTAGGGCAGAACACTGAAGCTTTCTTT. Translated: CASSLGQNTEAFF.

The rearrangement joins TRBV25-1 to TRBJ1-1; TRBD1 aligns across 12 bases. V trimming: 6 bases; J trimming: 12 bases; junction bases outside the gene matches: 8. The CDR3 runs 13 residues. Germline values: CDR1 MGHDK, CDR2 SYGVNS. CDR3 sequence reads: CASRSGTGGRSFF. In DNA, the CDR3 is TGTGCCAGCAGATCCGGGACAGGGGGCAGGTCTTTCTTT. Supplemented by reference TRBV25-1 and TRBJ1-1, the full variable domain reads EADIYQTPRYLVIGTGKKITLECSQTMGHDKMYWYQQDPGMELHLIHYSYGVNSTEKGDLSSESTVSRIRTEHFPLTLESARPSHTSQYLCASRSGTGGRSFFGQGTRLTVV.

The chain carries TRBV11-2 and TRBJ2-2; 8 nucleotides align to TRBD2. The germline V gene encodes CDR1 SGHAT and CDR2 FQNNGV. CDR3 size: 19 residues. The junction had 17 bases not matched to a gene; V was cut back by 0 bases and J by 8 bases. In nucleotides, the CDR3 is TGTGCCAGCAGCTTAGATTGGCGGGGGGCCCGTTATATCGGAGGGGAGCTGTTTTTT. Residues: CASSLDWRGARYIGGELFF.

The genes are TRBV30 and TRBJ2-3, with TRBD2 identical over 8 bases. This CDR3 is 14 amino acids long. Germline assignment: CDR1 GTSNPN and CDR2 SVGIG (reference sequence). The V gene end was trimmed by 0 bases and the J gene end by 4 bases; junction bases not matched to a gene: 3. The CDR3 is CAWSVTGGPDTQYF. The CDR3 DNA reads as TGTGCCTGGAGTGTCACGGGGGGGCCAGATACGCAGTATTTT.

The chain carries TRBV6-5 and TRBJ1-3; possibly TRBD1 for D (6 bases). Trimming took off 2 bases at V and 4 bases at J, with 15 bases between the two ends. CDR3 size: 16 residues. Germline V CDR1 and CDR2: MNHEY, SVGAGI. CDR3 in amino acids: CASSYAGTKRGNTIYF. CDR3 nucleotide sequence: TGTGCCAGCAGTTACGCTGGGACAAAACGAGGAAACACCATATATTTT.

The chain couples TRBV7-3 to TRBJ2-5; TRBD1 might be the D (5 bases). The CDR3 runs to 15 residues. The V and J ends lost 5 bases and 5 bases respectively, with 18 bases between them. Germline V lookup: CDR1 SGHTA, CDR2 FQGTGA. The CDR3 loop is CASSPTPGLLETQYF. CDR3 sequence (DNA): TGTGCCAGCAGCCCTACACCAGGGCTTTTGGAGACCCAGTACTTC. Looking up the rest from reference TRBV7-3 and TRBJ2-5 gives the full variable domain: GAGVSQTPSNKVTEKGKYVELRCDPISGHTALYWYRQSLGQGPEFLIYFQGTGAADDSGLPNDRFFAVRPEGSVSTLKIQRTERGDSAVYLCASSPTPGLLETQYFGPGTRLLVL.

This chain uses TRBV6-5 with TRBJ2-1, with D unclear. The ends were cut back, 7 bases at V and 1 base at J, with 11 bases in the middle. The CDR3 consists of 14 residues. CDR1 is MNHEY, CDR2 SVGAGI, per germline. The CDR3 is CASTNGDSYNEQFF. CDR3 DNA: TGTGCCAGCACCAATGGGGATTCCTACAATGAGCAGTTCTTC.

The chain couples TRBV6-2 or TRBV6-3 to TRBJ2-5, with D perhaps TRBD2 (6 bases). This CDR3 is 14 amino acids long. Looked up from germline, CDR1 is MNHEY and CDR2 is SVGEGT. V lost 6 bases and J 6 bases, leaving 17 bases between the germline ends. The CDR3: CASSWVAGWKTQYF. DNA of the CDR3: TGTGCCAGCAGCTGGGTGGCGGGGTGGAAGACCCAGTACTTC.

The V call is TRBV28, the J call TRBJ1-1, with 7 positions matching TRBD1. With 2 bases clipped from V and 4 bases from J, the junction kept 4 bases outside the gene matches. This CDR3 contains 14 residues. Per germline, CDR1 MDHEN and CDR2 SYDVKM. The CDR3: CASSLLGTVTEAFF. The CDR3 nucleotides read TGTGCCAGCAGTTTACTCGGGACAGTCACTGAAGCTTTCTTT.

The V call is TRBV9, the J call TRBJ2-3; either TRBD1 or TRBD2 may supply D (6 bases each). Germline CDR1 reads SGDLS; CDR2 reads YYNGEE. Trimming removed 3 bases from V and 1 base from J, with 12 bases in between. The CDR3 consists of 15 residues. The CDR3 here is CASSEGGRGTDTQYF. CDR3 DNA: TGTGCCAGCAGCGAGGGGGGAAGAGGCACAGATACGCAGTATTTT.